The next 25 T cell receptor beta chains were all read from a single sample in a study of CD8 T cells in Susac syndrome. After extraction with the RNeasy kit, about 0.5 to 1 ug of the RNA was reverse transcribed using random hexamers. TCRdb used MiXCR to reprocess the immunoSEQ multiplex PCR reads, holding one entry per CDR3 protein. In the table there are some 200,000 distinct CDR3 sequences, just under 95% of which are singletons. Sequenced input: CD8+ T cells from PBMCs. The origin of the receptors is a human donor with Susac syndrome.

The CDR3 DNA follows: TGTGCCAGCAGTGAATGGGGCAGAATGAACACTGAAGCTTTCTTT. Translating it yields CASSEWGRMNTEAFF. V gene TRBV25-1 combines with J gene TRBJ1-1, with a tentative D call TRBD1 (5 bases). V was clipped by 1 base and J by 0 bases, with 9 bases between them. Per germline, CDR1 MGHDK and CDR2 SYGVNS. The CDR3 runs to 15 residues.

The DNA of the CDR3 is TGTGCCAGCAGTTGGCGGGCGAAGGCGGATGGCTACACCTTC. It codes for CASSWRAKADGYTF. The V call is TRBV27, the J call TRBJ1-2, with no clear D. Trimming pared 4 bases from V and 6 bases from J, leaving 15 bases between. Germline CDR1 MNHEY, CDR2 SMNVEV (reference sequence). This CDR3 comprises 14 residues.

This chain joins TRBV29-1 and TRBJ2-1, with a possible D match to TRBD2 (5 bases). Trimming pared 2 bases from V and 7 bases from J, leaving 21 bases between. This CDR3 contains 16 residues. The V gene's germline CDR1 is SQVTM and CDR2 ANQGSEA. In DNA, the CDR3 is TGCAGCGTTGAACCGGACGGGCCCCTGAGGGTGAATGAGCAGTTCTTC. It is translated as CSVEPDGPLRVNEQFF.

This sequence joins TRBV19 and TRBJ1-5; D is unresolved. Germline lookup yields CDR1 LNHDA and CDR2 SQIVND (reference sequence). V was pared by 7 bases and J by 3 bases, with 10 bases between. The CDR3 has 13 residues. The CDR3 DNA reads TGTGCCAGTACGACCCCCCCCAATCAGCCCCAGCATTTT. Translation gives CASTTPPNQPQHF.

This clonotype was seen a handful of times. The chain carries TRBV20-1 and TRBJ2-1; 7 nucleotides line up with TRBD1. J lost 1 base, V lost 0 bases, and 3 bases had no gene match. This CDR3 contains 15 residues. Germline CDR1 is DFQATT and CDR2 is SNEGSKA (reference sequence). Here the CDR3 DNA reads TGCAGTGCTAGAGATCGGGACAGATCCTACAATGAGCAGTTCTTC. It is translated as CSARDRDRSYNEQFF.

The chain has TRBV23-1 and TRBJ2-7, with 11 bases matching TRBD1. TRBV23-1 is classed as an ORF, of uncertain function. The CDR3 length is 19 residues. Unmatched junction bases numbered 19, after V lost 4 bases and J lost 5 bases. This chain's CDR3 is CASSLALNRDRGFPNEQYF. Here the CDR3 DNA reads TGCGCCAGCAGTCTAGCCCTAAACCGGGACAGGGGGTTCCCCAACGAGCAGTACTTC.

The J gene is TRBJ2-7, the V gene TRBV6-4; possible D gene TRBD2, 6 bases. CDR3 length: 11 residues. Per the germline V gene, CDR1 is MRHNA and CDR2 is SNTAGT. V gave up 9 bases and J gave up 2 bases, with 8 bases separating them. CDR3 sequence reads: CARGGAYEQYF. The CDR3 region has the DNA TGTGCCAGGGGCGGGGCCTACGAGCAGTACTTC.

The chain recombines TRBV5-6 with TRBJ2-7; 8 bases agree with TRBD1. Per germline, CDR1 SGHDT and CDR2 YYEEEE. CDR3 length equals 14 residues. After removal of 4 bases from V and 2 bases from J, the junction contained 5 bases not matched to a gene. The CDR3 loop is CASSAGTGPYEQYF. The CDR3 DNA is TGTGCCAGCAGCGCCGGGACAGGTCCCTACGAGCAGTACTTC.

V gene TRBV5-1 combines with J gene TRBJ2-1; tentatively, D is TRBD2 (7 bases). The CDR3 consists of 15 residues. V gave up 5 bases and J gave up 6 bases, with 18 bases separating them. CDR1 SGHRS and CDR2 YFSETQ come from the germline V gene. The CDR3 DNA reads as TGCGCCAGCAGGCTGGGAGGGGGGCCAGGCAATGAGCAGTTCTTC. This codes for CASRLGGGPGNEQFF.

The gene calls are TRBV5-1 and TRBJ2-1; TRBD2 matches at 9 bases. V shed 3 bases, J shed 4 bases, and the junction held 11 bases outside the gene matches. The CDR3 totals 17 residues. Germline assignment: CDR1 SGHRS and CDR2 YFSETQ. Written as DNA, the CDR3 is TGCGCCAGCAGCTCGCCGGGTAGCGGGGGCCGGTACAATGAGCAGTTCTTC. Translating it yields CASSSPGSGGRYNEQFF. Full variable domain (remainder filled in from reference TRBV5-1 and TRBJ2-1): KAGVTQTPRYLIKTRGQQVTLSCSPISGHRSVSWYQQTPGQGLQFLFEYFSETQRNKGNFPGRFSGRQFSNSRSEMNVSTLELGDSALYLCASSSPGSGGRYNEQFFGPGTRLTVL.

The rearrangement joins TRBV20-1 to TRBJ2-7; D unclear. Germline V lookup: CDR1 DFQATT, CDR2 SNEGSKA (reference sequence). V lost 3 bases and J 2 bases, leaving 11 bases between the germline ends. The CDR3 sequence is 13 residues long. The CDR3 DNA follows: TGCAGTGCTAGTGTCCCAAGTCCCTACGAGCAGTACTTC. Its protein is CSASVPSPYEQYF.

The chain couples TRBV7-2 to TRBJ2-7; TRBD2 might be the D (5 bases). Between the trimmed V and J ends, which lost 1 base and 1 base, there was a span of 14 bases. This CDR3 is 16 amino acids long. Germline CDR1 is SGHTA and CDR2 is FQGNSA. Here the CDR3 reads CASSLGFLEASYEQYF. The CDR3 region has the DNA TGTGCCAGCAGCTTAGGGTTTTTGGAGGCATCCTACGAGCAGTACTTC.

The chain links TRBV7-2 to TRBJ2-7; D perhaps matches TRBD1 (6 bases). This CDR3 has 15 amino acids. Between the trimmed V and J ends, which lost 5 bases and 6 bases, there was a span of 20 bases. Germline values: CDR1 SGHTA, CDR2 FQGNSA. CDR3 in amino acids: CASSNTGFLPSEQYF. As DNA, the CDR3 is TGTGCCAGCAGCAATACAGGGTTCCTTCCCTCCGAGCAGTACTTC.

This clonotype was observed a single time. The chain uses TRBV16 and TRBJ2-7; 8 positions agree with TRBD1. This CDR3 comprises 16 residues. Trimming removed 0 bases from V and 3 bases from J; junction bases left unmatched: 7. Per germline, CDR1 KGHSY and CDR2 FQNENV. The CDR3 coding sequence is TGTGCCAGCAGCCAATCATCGGCAGGGGGCCGCTACGAGCAGTACTTC. Translation gives CASSQSSAGGRYEQYF.

The CDR3 DNA is TGTGCCAGCAGCCCGCTACAGGGCTCTGGGGCCAACGTCCTGACTTTC. Encoded protein: CASSPLQGSGANVLTF. The rearrangement joins TRBV7-3 to TRBJ2-6; D might be TRBD1 (6 bases). The CDR3 contains 16 residues. Trimming removed 5 bases from V and 0 bases from J, with 11 bases in between. The V gene's germline CDR1 is SGHTA and CDR2 FQGTGA.

The chain joins TRBV9 to TRBJ2-2; D gene unclear. The V end was cut by 1 base, the J end by 6 bases, with 10 bases between. CDR1 is SGDLS, CDR2 YYNGEE, per germline. The CDR3 is 14 amino acids. CDR3 loop: CASSVRDGAGELFF. CDR3 DNA: TGTGCCAGCAGCGTAAGGGATGGGGCCGGGGAGCTGTTTTTT.

V is TRBV30 and J is TRBJ2-1, with 8 bases aligning to TRBD1. J was trimmed by 4 bases and V by 3 bases; bases with no gene match: 11. The CDR3 is 16 amino acids. The germline V gene encodes CDR1 GTSNPN and CDR2 SVGIG (reference sequence). This CDR3 is CAWRGSRDRTYNEQFF. The CDR3 region has the DNA TGTGCCTGGAGGGGAAGCCGGGACAGGACTTACAATGAGCAGTTCTTC.

This chain joins TRBV5-1 and TRBJ2-5; no clear D. The CDR3 contains 13 residues. Germline V gene lookup returns CDR1 SGHRS and CDR2 YFSETQ. The V end was cut by 0 bases, the J end by 5 bases, with 8 bases between. CDR3 amino acids: CASSLVFGETQYF. DNA of the CDR3: TGCGCCAGCAGCTTGGTCTTTGGGGAGACCCAGTACTTC.

This rearrangement joins TRBV7-9 to TRBJ2-1; possibly TRBD1 for D (5 bases). Germline V gives CDR1 SEHNR, CDR2 FQNEAQ (reference sequence). Trimming stripped 5 bases from V and 8 bases from J, with 13 bases between. The CDR3 consists of 13 residues. DNA for the CDR3: TGTGCCAGCAGCCCAGGACAACTCTATGAGCAGTTCTTC. It codes for CASSPGQLYEQFF.

The V call is TRBV5-1, the J call TRBJ2-1; TRBD1 matches 7 bases. With 4 bases clipped from V and 4 bases from J, the junction kept 14 bases outside the gene matches. CDR1 is SGHRS, CDR2 YFSETQ, per germline. This CDR3 contains 17 residues. The CDR3 sequence is CASSGSHRGAPYNEQFF. The CDR3 coding sequence is TGCGCCAGCAGCGGAAGCCACAGGGGAGCACCTTACAATGAGCAGTTCTTC.

The gene calls are TRBV20-1 and TRBJ2-1; 15 bases are shared with TRBD2. This CDR3 contains 18 residues. V was clipped by 0 bases and J by 4 bases; unmatched bases: 7. Germline V gene sequence: CDR1 DFQATT, CDR2 SNEGSKA (reference sequence). The CDR3 protein is CSARDGTSGRLPYNEQFF. The CDR3, as DNA: TGCAGTGCTAGAGATGGGACTAGCGGGAGGCTCCCATACAATGAGCAGTTCTTC.

This clonotype showed up just once. The rearrangement links TRBV4-1 to TRBJ2-3; tentatively, D is TRBD2 (6 bases). Germline V gene sequence: CDR1 MGHRA, CDR2 YSYEKL. This CDR3 region has 14 residues. Between the trimmed V and J ends, which lost 6 bases and 3 bases, there was a span of 13 bases. For the CDR3, the DNA is TGCGCCAGCAGACTACGGGGGAGTACAGATACGCAGTATTTT. Protein: CASRLRGSTDTQYF.

The table lists this clonotype with a count of one. The rearrangement links TRBV20-1 to TRBJ2-5; D possibly corresponds to TRBD2 (7 bases). Trimming removed 6 bases from V and 4 bases from J, with 18 bases in between. The length of the CDR3 is 14 residues. Germline assignment: CDR1 DFQATT and CDR2 SNEGSKA (reference sequence). This chain's CDR3 is CSALGGGPGETQYF. The CDR3 DNA reads TGCAGTGCGTTAGGGGGGGGCCCGGGAGAGACCCAGTACTTC.

The chain carries TRBV6-5 and TRBJ2-1; 10 bases agree with TRBD2. The germline CDR1 and CDR2 sequences are MNHEY and SVGAGI. V dropped 5 bases and J dropped 4; count of bases not matched to a gene: 5. CDR3 length: 15 amino acids. This CDR3 is CASSNSGGAYNEQFF. The CDR3 DNA sequence: TGTGCCAGCAGTAACAGCGGGGGGGCTTACAATGAGCAGTTCTTC.

The gene calls are TRBV20-1 and TRBJ2-7; maybe TRBD2 (6 bases). Germline CDR1 and CDR2: DFQATT and SNEGSKA (reference sequence). V dropped 3 bases and J dropped 7 bases, with 22 bases sitting between them. The CDR3 contains 15 residues. Written as DNA, the CDR3 is TGCAGTGCTAGGGGAGAACCATCCTCTGCGGGGGAGCAGTACTTC. Amino acids: CSARGEPSSAGEQYF.